Below, 29 T cell receptor beta chains from the same sample are listed, as sequenced in a study of response to subunit inactivated influenza vaccine (dated by TCRdb to between 2017 and 2018). The library was produced with RT-PCR. Sequencing instrument: Illumina HiSeq 2500. TCRdb ran its own pipeline on the public reads, namely fastp trimming at Q25 and MiXCR clone calling, and kept in-frame beta chains. A single entry per CDR3 protein holds the most common genes and DNA from its merged rows. This sample is represented by 150,000 to 200,000 distinct CDR3 sequences; more than 10% of them were singletons. The top ten clones comprise less than 30% of the sample. These data also formed part of another study, on T cells expressing NK-cell markers. From that second study: The TCR beta cDNA libraries were made using 5'RACE template switching, a step that added both a universal primer site and unique molecular identifiers.

The sample here was CD8+ T cells sorted from PBMCs, taken roughly 13 days after vaccination. The receptors were sampled from a man aged 45-60 years who received an inactivated influenza vaccine. Donor details come from another sample of the same person, matched by shared clones.

The table lists this clonotype with a few counts. The chain links TRBV2 to TRBJ2-7, with a tentative D call TRBD2 (5 bases). With 3 bases removed from V and 3 bases from J, the gap between germline ends came to 9 bases. There are 13 residues in the CDR3. Germline V gene data show CDR1 as SNHLY and CDR2 as FYNNEI. The CDR3 DNA is TGTGCCAGCAGTGAGGAGGTGAACTACGAGCAGTACTTC. It translates to CASSEEVNYEQYF.

This clonotype has more than one count but fewer than ten. V usage is TRBV7-9 and J usage is TRBJ2-1; 9 bases match TRBD1. Germline assignment: CDR1 SEHNR and CDR2 FQNEAQ (reference sequence). CDR3 length equals 14 residues. With 3 bases clipped from V and 7 bases from J, the junction kept 4 bases outside the gene matches. The CDR3 sequence: CASSFRDRENEQFF. The DNA of the CDR3 is TGTGCCAGCAGCTTCCGGGACAGGGAGAATGAGCAGTTCTTC. Full variable domain (missing parts from reference TRBV7-9 and TRBJ2-1): DTGVSQNPRHKITKRGQNVTFRCDPISEHNRLYWYRQTLGQGPEFLTYFQNEAQLEKSRLLSDRFSAERPKGSFSTLEIQRTEQGDSAMYLCASSFRDRENEQFFGPGTRLTVL.

The chain employs TRBV25-1 and TRBJ2-7; tentative D call: TRBD2 (5 bases). This CDR3 region has 13 residues. The V end lost 3 bases, the J end lost 3 bases, and 9 bases lay between the germline ends. Germline CDR1 reads MGHDK; CDR2 reads SYGVNS. The CDR3 sequence is CASSDTGDYEQYF. The CDR3 bases are TGTGCCAGCAGTGATACCGGGGACTACGAGCAGTACTTC.

This chain joins TRBV27 and TRBJ1-1; 7 nucleotides align to TRBD1. Germline CDR1 MNHEY, CDR2 SMNVEV (reference sequence). With V trimmed by 7 bases and J by 4 bases, 6 bases remained unmatched. The CDR3 has 13 residues. CDR3 coding DNA: TGTGCCAGCAATGTTAACAGGGGCACTGAAGCTTTCTTT. Protein sequence: CASNVNRGTEAFF.

This clonotype was seen only once. The CDR3 nucleotides read TGTGCCAGCAGCCCCCCCCTAGGGACCGGGAGTCGCGGAGACAATGAGCAGTTCTTC. Encoded protein: CASSPPLGTGSRGDNEQFF. This chain joins TRBV4-2 and TRBJ2-1, with a possible D match to TRBD2 (6 bases). This CDR3 region has 19 residues. CDR1 LGHNA and CDR2 YNFKEQ come from the germline V gene. Deletions cut 4 bases from V and 5 bases from J, with 27 bases between.

This clonotype came up a few times. The chain recombines TRBV7-2 with TRBJ2-1, with 11 bases identical to TRBD2. CDR1 is SGHTA, CDR2 FQGNSA, per germline. J was trimmed by 8 bases and V by 1 base; bases with no gene match: 4. The CDR3 totals 15 residues. The CDR3 coding sequence is TGTGCCAGCAGCTTAGGACTAGCGGGGTTTCATGAGCAGTTCTTC. Its protein product is CASSLGLAGFHEQFF. Filled out from reference TRBV7-2 and TRBJ2-1, the complete variable domain reads GAGVSQSPSNKVTEKGKDVELRCDPISGHTALYWYRQSLGQGLEFLIYFQGNSAPDKSGLPSDRFSAERTGGSVSTLTIQRTQQEDSAVYLCASSLGLAGFHEQFFGPGTRLTVL.

This clonotype showed up just a few times. The genes are TRBV7-6 and TRBJ1-5; D may be TRBD1 (5 bases). The V gene lost 3 bases and the J gene lost 9 bases, with 18 bases spanning the gap. Germline CDR1 is SGHVS and CDR2 is FNYEAQ. CDR3 size: 15 residues. CDR3 in DNA: TGTGCCAGCAGCTTTTCCCGGGACGGATTAGGGCCCCAGCATTTT. Encoded protein: CASSFSRDGLGPQHF. Based on the CDR3 plus reference TRBV7-6 and TRBJ1-5, the full variable domain is GAGVSQSPRYKVTKRGQDVALRCDPISGHVSLYWYRQALGQGPEFLTYFNYEAQQDKSGLPNDRFSAERPEGSISTLTIQRTEQRDSAMYRCASSFSRDGLGPQHFGDGTRLSIL.

The V and J genes are TRBV27 and TRBJ1-6; D call uncertain. The CDR3 is made up of 17 amino acids. Trimming shortened V by 5 bases and J by 6 bases, and 20 bases separated the two germline ends. Germline values: CDR1 MNHEY, CDR2 SMNVEV (reference sequence). CDR3 sequence: CASSPLAYRGLNSPLHF. As DNA, the CDR3 is TGTGCCAGCAGTCCCCTTGCCTATCGAGGACTTAATTCACCCCTCCACTTT.

V gene TRBV28 combines with J gene TRBJ2-3; the D gene is possibly TRBD2 (5 bases). V shed 5 bases and J shed 1 base, with 16 bases lying between them. There are 16 residues in the CDR3. Germline CDR1 and CDR2: MDHEN and SYDVKM. CDR3 in amino acids: CASSPLLEGGTDTQYF. Here the CDR3 DNA reads TGTGCCAGCAGTCCTCTCTTAGAGGGAGGCACAGATACGCAGTATTTT.

The chain recombines TRBV28 with TRBJ1-1; no firm D call. The ends were cut back, 4 bases at V and 2 bases at J, with 14 bases in the middle. CDR3 size: 15 residues. In germline, CDR1 is MDHEN, CDR2 SYDVKM. The CDR3 nucleotides are TGTGCCAGCAGTTCCCTTTTCCCAATAAACACTGAAGCTTTCTTT. Its protein is CASSSLFPINTEAFF.

The chain uses TRBV2 and TRBJ2-7, with 10 bases fitting TRBD1. Germline CDR1 reads SNHLY; CDR2 reads FYNNEI. Trimming at V came to 5 bases and at J to 1 base, leaving 2 bases not matched to a gene. The CDR3 extends over 14 amino acids. The CDR3 DNA reads as TGTGCCAGCAGTTGGACAGGGGGGTCCTACGAGCAGTACTTC. Amino acid sequence: CASSWTGGSYEQYF.

CDR3 sequence reads: CASSVTSGRTYEQYF. The CDR3 bases are TGTGCCAGTAGTGTTACTAGCGGGAGGACCTACGAGCAGTACTTC. The chain has TRBV19 and TRBJ2-7, with 12 bases fitting TRBD2. The CDR3 has 15 residues. The junction had 4 bases not matched to a gene; V was cut back by 5 bases and J by 2 bases. Germline CDR1 reads LNHDA; CDR2 reads SQIVND (reference sequence). Full variable domain (missing parts from reference TRBV19 and TRBJ2-7): DGGITQSPKYLFRKEGQNVTLSCEQNLNHDAMYWYRQDPGQGLRLIYYSQIVNDFQKGDIAEGYSVSREKKESFPLTVTSAQKNPTAFYLCASSVTSGRTYEQYFGPGTRLTVT.

Only a few counts were recorded for this clonotype. The rearrangement uses TRBV2 and TRBJ2-1; the D gene is possibly TRBD1 (5 bases). The CDR3 length is 14 residues. Germline V CDR1 and CDR2: SNHLY, FYNNEI. V lost 9 bases and J 0 bases, leaving 12 bases between the germline ends. This CDR3 is CASYRKTSYNEQFF. CDR3 nucleotide sequence: TGTGCCAGTTACAGGAAGACCTCCTACAATGAGCAGTTCTTC.

This chain connects TRBV3-1 to TRBJ2-1, with D unclear. The CDR3 is 17 amino acids. CDR1 and CDR2 from the germline V gene are LGHDT and YNNKEL (reference sequence). Trimming removed 0 bases at V and 3 bases at J, with 15 bases between. The CDR3 here is CASSQDPEVAYYNEQFF. The CDR3 DNA reads as TGTGCCAGCAGCCAAGATCCCGAGGTAGCATACTACAATGAGCAGTTCTTC.

In its sample, this clonotype was seen a few times. An end of the junction does not agree with germline; a read error may underlie this. V usage is TRBV20-1 and J usage is TRBJ2-7, with TRBD1 identical over 7 bases. The germline CDR1 and CDR2 sequences are DFQATT and SNEGSKA (reference sequence). The CDR3 extends over 14 amino acids. In nucleotides, the CDR3 is TGCAGTGCAGAGCCCACAGGGGACCCCTACGAGCAGTACTTT. It codes for CSAEPTGDPYEQYF.

A note on this clonotype: A much larger clone differs by one base, so this may be a read error. The V gene is TRBV27, the J gene TRBJ2-1; D might be TRBD1 (5 bases). The germline V gene encodes CDR1 MNHEY and CDR2 SMNVEV (reference sequence). This CDR3 is built from 16 residues. V was shortened by 4 bases and J by 7 bases, with 20 bases between the two germline ends. The CDR3 sequence: CASSYIRTWGWNEQFF. CDR3 DNA sequence: TGTGCCAGCAGTTATATTAGGACATGGGGCTGGAATGAGCAGTTCTTC.

The chain joins TRBV7-2 to TRBJ2-5; a possible D gene is TRBD1 (5 bases). CDR1 and CDR2 (germline): SGHTA, FQGNSA. The germline V and J ends were trimmed by 1 base and 1 base, with 13 bases remaining between them. The CDR3 length is 16 residues. In DNA form, the CDR3 reads TGTGCCAGCAGCTTAGATATAGGTGGGGCCCAAGAGACCCAGTACTTC. It is translated as CASSLDIGGAQETQYF.

The chain links TRBV28 to TRBJ1-5; 8 nucleotides match TRBD1. Germline CDR1 reads MDHEN; CDR2 reads SYDVKM. The CDR3 contains 14 residues. V was pared by 6 bases and J by 3 bases, with 4 bases of the junction left unmatched. The CDR3 DNA reads TGTGCCAGCAGGACAGGGGTCACCAATCAGCCCCAGCATTTT. Its protein product is CASRTGVTNQPQHF.

This clonotype has just a few counts. J is TRBJ2-1 and V is TRBV3-1; 8 nucleotides match TRBD2. V lost 0 bases and J lost 5; bases outside the gene matches: 9. Per the germline V gene, CDR1 is LGHDT and CDR2 is YNNKEL (reference sequence). The CDR3 runs 17 residues. Written as DNA, the CDR3 is TGTGCCAGCAGCCAAGATCCGGGAGGGCCGTCGAACAATGAGCAGTTCTTC. This translates into CASSQDPGGPSNNEQFF.

J is TRBJ2-3 and V is TRBV6-5; D remains ambiguous. V dropped 2 bases and J dropped 5 bases, with 8 bases sitting between them. The length of the CDR3 is 13 residues. Germline assignment: CDR1 MNHEY and CDR2 SVGAGI. The DNA of the CDR3 is TGTGCCAGCAGTTACGTCTGGCGAGATACGCAGTATTTT. Protein sequence: CASSYVWRDTQYF.

The V and J genes are TRBV3-1 and TRBJ1-1; a possible D gene is TRBD1 (5 bases). V lost 0 bases and J 4 bases, leaving 12 bases between the germline ends. Germline lookup yields CDR1 LGHDT and CDR2 YNNKEL (reference sequence). The CDR3 is made up of 15 amino acids. The CDR3 sequence is CASSQDSGRATEAFF. DNA for the CDR3: TGTGCCAGCAGCCAAGATTCGGGGCGAGCCACTGAAGCTTTCTTT. Full variable domain (remainder filled in from reference TRBV3-1 and TRBJ1-1): DTAVSQTPKYLVTQMGNDKSIKCEQNLGHDTMYWYKQDSKKFLKIMFSYNNKELIINETVPNRFSPKSPDKAHLNLHINSLELGDSAVYFCASSQDSGRATEAFFGQGTRLTVV.

This clonotype was counted at least ten times. The gene calls are TRBV27 and TRBJ2-7, with unresolved D. This CDR3 region has 14 residues. Germline CDR1 and CDR2: MNHEY and SMNVEV (reference sequence). V lost 5 bases and J 5 bases, leaving 16 bases between the germline ends. The CDR3 here is CASSPTLLSHEQYF. CDR3 DNA sequence: TGTGCCAGCAGTCCCACGCTCCTGTCTCACGAGCAGTACTTC.

This clonotype was detected many times. The CDR3 loop reads CASRDLDYNSPLHF. In DNA form, the CDR3 reads TGTGCCAGCAGGGACCTCGACTATAATTCACCCCTCCACTTT. The V gene is TRBV12-3 or TRBV12-4, the J gene TRBJ1-6; D is ambiguous. Trimming pared 6 bases from V and 3 bases from J, leaving 9 bases between. The CDR3 loop spans 14 amino acids.

This clonotype turned up a few times. One end of the junction fails to match germline, which may point to a read error. J is TRBJ2-3 and V is TRBV7-9, with TRBD2 identical over 8 bases. Germline CDR1 SEHNR, CDR2 FQNEAQ (reference sequence). The CDR3 totals 14 residues. The CDR3 DNA follows: TGTGCCAGCAGTTTAGCGGGGACCACAGATACGCAGTATTTT. Protein: CASSLAGTTDTQYF.

This clonotype was seen only a few times. The chain combines TRBV28 with TRBJ2-7, with D possibly being TRBD1 (5 bases). The CDR3 sequence is 14 residues long. V dropped 0 bases and J dropped 4 bases, with 10 bases sitting between them. In germline, CDR1 is MDHEN, CDR2 SYDVKM. CDR3 coding DNA: TGTGCCAGCAGTTTATGGGCAGGGTCTTACGAGCAGTACTTC. As protein: CASSLWAGSYEQYF.

This chain links TRBV3-1 with TRBJ2-2; a possible D gene is TRBD1 (7 bases). The CDR3 runs 14 residues. The germline gives CDR1 LGHDT, CDR2 YNNKEL (reference sequence). With 4 bases removed from V and 5 bases from J, the gap between germline ends came to 11 bases. CDR3 DNA sequence: TGTGCCAGCAGCCTGACAGGGAGGACCGGGGAGCTGTTTTTT. Translating gives CASSLTGRTGELFF.

This clonotype was counted between two and nine times. The chain recombines TRBV9 with TRBJ2-3; tentative D call: TRBD2 (5 bases). V lost 0 bases, J lost 0 bases, and 11 bases lay in between. The CDR3 loop spans 16 amino acids. CDR1 and CDR2 (germline): SGDLS, YYNGEE. This chain's CDR3 is CASSVVSGPSTDTQYF. DNA for the CDR3: TGTGCCAGCAGCGTAGTAAGCGGACCCAGCACAGATACGCAGTATTTT.

This clonotype was counted many times. J is TRBJ2-1 and V is TRBV6-2 or TRBV6-3, with D unresolved. CDR1 is MNHEY and CDR2 is SVGEGT in the germline V gene. Deletions cut 3 bases from V and 4 bases from J, with 10 bases between. The CDR3 has 14 amino acids. The CDR3: CASSYSILYNEQFF. The CDR3 DNA reads as TGTGCCAGCAGTTATTCTATACTATACAATGAGCAGTTCTTC.

This chain links TRBV25-1 with TRBJ1-4; D uncertain. The germline V and J ends were trimmed by 0 bases and 9 bases, with 5 bases remaining between them. The CDR3 covers 12 residues. The germline V gene encodes CDR1 MGHDK and CDR2 SYGVNS. The CDR3: CASSEYEKKLFF. The CDR3 nucleotides are TGTGCCAGCAGTGAATACGAAAAAAAACTGTTTTTT.